This is a list of T cell receptor beta chains from one sample in a study of cytomegalovirus exposure and HLA in healthy donors. Repertoires were generated with immunoSEQ multiplex PCR, while TCRdb's copy carries only in-frame clones and drops some. The table lists over 150,000 clones, approximately 84% of them singletons. Input material: PBMCs. The receptors here all came from a girl aged 5-17 years in good health and CMV-seropositive. CDR3s include the opening cysteine and the closing phenylalanine or tryptophan. Fields, in order: clone size, V gene, J gene, D gene, CDR3 protein, CDR3 DNA. The D gene is left open where the match is weak. Where a row states a size, it is once, few, many or the class of an expanded clone; other rows omit it.

size: few
V: TRBV6-4
J: TRBJ2-1
D: TRBD2
CDR3: CASSRSGGASYNEQFF
DNA: TGTGCCAGCAGCCGTAGCGGGGGGGCTTCCTACAATGAGCAGTTCTTC

size: -
V: TRBV4-1
J: TRBJ1-1
D: -
CDR3: CASSRPGAGRRNTEAFF
DNA: TGCGCCAGCAGCCGGCCTGGGGCAGGGCGTAGGAACACTGAAGCTTTCTTT

size: -
V: TRBV7-6
J: TRBJ1-5
D: TRBD1
CDR3: CASSSGDSTGPQHF
DNA: TGTGCCAGCAGCTCAGGGGACAGCACAGGGCCCCAGCATTTT

size: once
V: TRBV5-8
J: TRBJ1-5
D: TRBD1
CDR3: CASSPNVGQRNQPQHF
DNA: TGTGCCAGCAGCCCGAATGTGGGACAGAGGAATCAGCCCCAGCATTTT

size: -
V: TRBV28
J: TRBJ2-1
D: -
CDR3: CASSLEGVGQNEQFF
DNA: TGTGCCAGCAGTTTAGAGGGGGTGGGTCAGAATGAGCAGTTCTTC

size: -
V: TRBV2
J: TRBJ1-2
D: -
CDR3: CASSDEGDGYTF
DNA: TGTGCCAGCAGTGATGAGGGGGACGGCTACACCTTC

size: -
V: TRBV6-5
J: TRBJ2-7
D: -
CDR3: CASSRQTGGYEQYF
DNA: TGTGCCAGCAGTAGACAGACAGGAGGATACGAGCAGTACTTC

size: few
V: TRBV15
J: TRBJ2-7
D: TRBD1
CDR3: CATSREDRGTYEQYF
DNA: TGTGCCACCAGCAGGGAGGACAGGGGCACCTACGAGCAGTACTTC

size: -
V: TRBV7-7
J: TRBJ2-1
D: -
CDR3: CASSLGGGDEQFF
DNA: TGTGCTAGCAGCTTGGGCGGCGGGGATGAGCAGTTCTTC

size: -
V: TRBV5-4
J: TRBJ2-7
D: -
CDR3: CASSLGGLATNYEQYF
DNA: TGTGCCAGCAGCTTGGGAGGATTAGCGACCAACTACGAGCAGTACTTC

size: -
V: TRBV29-1
J: TRBJ2-1
D: TRBD1
CDR3: CSVRAGTGGGEQFF
DNA: TGCAGCGTCCGTGCCGGGACAGGGGGTGGTGAGCAGTTCTTC

size: few
V: TRBV6-5
J: TRBJ1-1
D: TRBD1
CDR3: CASSPGQGEAFF
DNA: TGTGCCAGCAGTCCTGGACAGGGCGAAGCTTTCTTT

size: -
V: TRBV5-1
J: TRBJ2-7
D: TRBD1
CDR3: CASSTGQGAYEQYF
DNA: TGCGCCAGCAGCACGGGACAGGGGGCCTACGAGCAGTACTTC

size: -
V: TRBV7-2
J: TRBJ2-5
D: TRBD1
CDR3: CASSLQGASAETQYF
DNA: TGTGCCAGCAGCTTACAGGGGGCGAGTGCGGAGACCCAGTACTTC

size: -
V: TRBV6-5
J: TRBJ1-2
D: TRBD1
CDR3: CATQGVVSYGYTF
DNA: TGTGCCACCCAGGGGGTGGTGTCCTATGGCTACACCTTC

size: -
V: TRBV9
J: TRBJ1-6
D: TRBD1
CDR3: CASSARQGITGSPLHF
DNA: TGTGCCAGCAGCGCGAGACAGGGCATAACGGGTTCACCCCTCCACTTT

size: -
V: TRBV4-1
J: TRBJ1-5
D: -
CDR3: CASSQRGLGQPQHF
DNA: TGCGCCAGCAGCCAAAGGGGCCTGGGTCAGCCCCAGCATTTT

size: -
V: TRBV9
J: TRBJ1-2
D: -
CDR3: CASSVADGFYGYTF
DNA: TGTGCCAGCAGCGTAGCCGACGGGTTCTATGGCTACACCTTC